The present T cell receptor (beta chain) was sequenced within a study of Ad26.COV2.S vaccination and SARS-CoV-2 variants. TCRdb's table, derived via immunoSEQ multiplex PCR, lists solely in-frame clones and lacks some. Among about half a million clones listed, 80% to 90% were seen once. Germline V gives CDR1 KGHSH, CDR2 LQKENI. After removal of 3 bases from V and 0 bases from J, the junction contained 8 bases not matched to a gene. The CDR3 is made up of 18 amino acids. This sample's treatment: around 19 received Ad26.COV2.S at low or high dose, single or two shots; 5 received placebo; per-sample allocation not given. All samples were drawn on day 63, counting from the first vaccine or placebo injection.

Sequencing used peripheral blood, obtained in a trial of Ad26.COV2.S vaccine versus placebo. The V and J genes are TRBV18 and TRBJ2-6; 7 nucleotides align to TRBD1. This clonotype was obtained from a person aged 18-60 years who received the Ad26.COV2.S COVID-19 vaccine or a placebo. The CDR3 DNA sequence: TGTGCCAGCTCACCTTACCCGGGACAGCACTCTGGGGCCAACGTCCTGACTTTC. As protein: CASSPYPGQHSGANVLTF. Looking up the rest from reference TRBV18 and TRBJ2-6 gives the full variable domain: NAGVMQNPRHLVRRRGQEARLRCSPMKGHSHVYWYRQLPEEGLKFMVYLQKENIIDESGMPKERFSAEFPKEGPSILRIQQVVRGDSAAYFCASSPYPGQHSGANVLTFGAGSRLTVL.